These T cell receptor beta chains were read from a single sample in a study of blood T cell repertoires in COVID-19. The assay was immunoSEQ multiplex PCR, and TCRdb's table has in-frame clones only and misses some. The profile shows about 200,000 clones, 70% to 90% of them singletons. Sample: peripheral blood. These receptors all come from a woman between 40 and 50 years old with acute or convalescent COVID-19. Each CDR3 is given with its conserved first and last residue. The order of the fields is V gene, clone size, J gene, D gene, CDR3 DNA, CDR3 protein. D genes are given only for firm matches. Not all rows give a size; the values are once, few, many and, for expanded clones, a class.

V gene: TRBV12-3/TRBV12-4; clone size: .; J gene: TRBJ1-1; D gene: .; CDR3 DNA: TGTGCCAGCAGTTTCAGAGGGGAAGCTTTCTTT; CDR3 protein: CASSFRGEAFF
V gene: TRBV9; clone size: .; J gene: TRBJ1-6; D gene: .; CDR3 DNA: TGTGCCAGCAGCGTAGCAGGGTACTATAATTCACCCCTCCACTTT; CDR3 protein: CASSVAGYYNSPLHF
V gene: TRBV19; clone size: .; J gene: TRBJ2-1; D gene: .; CDR3 DNA: TGTGCCAGTAGGCCGACTAGTTCCCAGAGAAATGAGCAGTTCTTC; CDR3 protein: CASRPTSSQRNEQFF
V gene: TRBV6-1; clone size: .; J gene: TRBJ1-1; D gene: .; CDR3 DNA: TGTGCCAGCAGCGAAGGGACAAGGGGTGAAGCTTTCTTT; CDR3 protein: CASSEGTRGEAFF
V gene: TRBV10-3; clone size: once; J gene: TRBJ2-1; D gene: .; CDR3 DNA: TGTGCCATCAGTGAGTCTATAATAGCGGCCTACAATGAGCAGTTCTTC; CDR3 protein: CAISESIIAAYNEQFF
V gene: TRBV11-1; clone size: .; J gene: TRBJ1-4; D gene: .; CDR3 DNA: TGTGCCAGCACCGAGGACACCGCCGGAGAAAAACTGTTTTTT; CDR3 protein: CASTEDTAGEKLFF
V gene: TRBV27; clone size: .; J gene: TRBJ1-2; D gene: .; CDR3 DNA: TGTGCCAGCAGGGGAAGCGGACAGCTCTATGACTACACCTTC; CDR3 protein: CASRGSGQLYDYTF
V gene: TRBV10-3; clone size: .; J gene: TRBJ2-6; D gene: .; CDR3 DNA: TGTGCCATCAGTGAGTCCCCGACAGGGGAGGGCAACGTCCTGACTTTC; CDR3 protein: CAISESPTGEGNVLTF
V gene: TRBV19; clone size: .; J gene: TRBJ2-5; D gene: .; CDR3 DNA: TGTGCCAGTAGCCGGACAGCGAGCGAGACCCAGTACTTC; CDR3 protein: CASSRTASETQYF
V gene: TRBV3-1/TRBV3-2; clone size: .; J gene: TRBJ2-2; D gene: .; CDR3 DNA: TGTGCCAGCAGCCTACAGGCCACCGGGGAGCTGTTTTTT; CDR3 protein: CASSLQATGELFF
V gene: TRBV13; clone size: .; J gene: TRBJ1-1; D gene: TRBD1; CDR3 DNA: TGTGCCAGCAGCTTAGAAACCGGGACAGGGTGGGACGAAGCTTTCTTT; CDR3 protein: CASSLETGTGWDEAFF
V gene: TRBV2; clone size: few; J gene: TRBJ1-2; D gene: .; CDR3 DNA: TGTGCCAGCAGTGACGAAGCCACCTCGAGGTACTCATTC; CDR3 protein: CASSDEATSRYSF
V gene: TRBV20-1; clone size: .; J gene: TRBJ1-1; D gene: .; CDR3 DNA: TGCAGTGCTAGTATAGGCGGGAACACTGAAGCTTTCTTT; CDR3 protein: CSASIGGNTEAFF
V gene: TRBV24-1; clone size: .; J gene: TRBJ2-1; D gene: TRBD2; CDR3 DNA: TGTGCCACCAGTGAGAGCGGGGGGGCCAAAAATCATGAGCAGTTCTTC; CDR3 protein: CATSESGGAKNHEQFF
V gene: TRBV6-6; clone size: once; J gene: TRBJ1-2; D gene: TRBD1; CDR3 DNA: TGTGCCAGCAGTTACCAGGGACAGGGAAATGGCTACACCTTC; CDR3 protein: CASSYQGQGNGYTF
V gene: TRBV2; clone size: .; J gene: TRBJ1-5; D gene: .; CDR3 DNA: TGTGCCAGCACCGCGTGGCAGGGAGGACAGCCCCAGCATTTT; CDR3 protein: CASTAWQGGQPQHF
V gene: TRBV5-1; clone size: once; J gene: TRBJ1-6; D gene: TRBD1; CDR3 DNA: TGCGCCAGCAGCCCCGACAGGGGGGGTTCACCCCTCCACTTT; CDR3 protein: CASSPDRGGSPLHF
V gene: TRBV27; clone size: .; J gene: TRBJ2-1; D gene: TRBD1; CDR3 DNA: TGTGCCAGCAGCATCCATGACAGGGGGCTATACAATGAGCAGTTCTTC; CDR3 protein: CASSIHDRGLYNEQFF
V gene: TRBV13; clone size: .; J gene: TRBJ2-2; D gene: .; CDR3 DNA: TGTGCCAGCAGCTCCGTGGGGCAGTTCGCGAACACCGGGGAGCTGTTTTTT; CDR3 protein: CASSSVGQFANTGELFF
V gene: TRBV2; clone size: .; J gene: TRBJ1-2; D gene: .; CDR3 DNA: TGTGCCAGCAGTGAAGGCCCAGGTTCTAACTATGGCTACACCTTC; CDR3 protein: CASSEGPGSNYGYTF
V gene: TRBV6-6; clone size: once; J gene: TRBJ1-1; D gene: .; CDR3 DNA: TGTGCCAGCAGTACCAAATTGACACCGATGAACACTGAAGCTTTCTTT; CDR3 protein: CASSTKLTPMNTEAFF
V gene: TRBV19; clone size: .; J gene: TRBJ1-2; D gene: TRBD1; CDR3 DNA: TGTGCCAGTAGTATTTTAGGGACAGGGTCTGGCTACACCTTC; CDR3 protein: CASSILGTGSGYTF
V gene: TRBV7-2; clone size: .; J gene: TRBJ1-3; D gene: .; CDR3 DNA: TGTGCCAGCAAACTGGGAGGGGGGTCTGGAAACACCATATATTTT; CDR3 protein: CASKLGGGSGNTIYF
V gene: TRBV11-3; clone size: .; J gene: TRBJ2-2; D gene: TRBD1; CDR3 DNA: TGTGCCAGCAGCCCCAGGACAGGAAAAGGCACCGGGGAGCTGTTTTTT; CDR3 protein: CASSPRTGKGTGELFF
V gene: TRBV12-3/TRBV12-4; clone size: .; J gene: TRBJ2-2; D gene: .; CDR3 DNA: TGTGCCAGCAGTTTGGGGGGAGGCGGGGAGCTGTTTTTT; CDR3 protein: CASSLGGGGELFF
V gene: TRBV6-5; clone size: .; J gene: TRBJ1-6; D gene: .; CDR3 DNA: TGTGCCAGCAGCCTCGACAGGTCCAATTCACCCCTCCACTTT; CDR3 protein: CASSLDRSNSPLHF
V gene: TRBV5-1; clone size: .; J gene: TRBJ2-5; D gene: .; CDR3 DNA: TGCGCCAGCAGGTCTGGAGTGGTTAAAGAGACCCAGTACTTC; CDR3 protein: CASRSGVVKETQYF
V gene: TRBV13; clone size: .; J gene: TRBJ1-4; D gene: .; CDR3 DNA: TGTGCCAGCAGCCGAGGGATTAATGAAAAACTGTTTTTT; CDR3 protein: CASSRGINEKLFF
V gene: TRBV30; clone size: .; J gene: TRBJ1-4; D gene: TRBD1; CDR3 DNA: TGTGCCTGCCAACAGGGGACTGTTCCAACTAATGAAAAACTGTTTTTT; CDR3 protein: CACQQGTVPTNEKLFF
V gene: TRBV11-2; clone size: .; J gene: TRBJ1-3; D gene: .; CDR3 DNA: TGTGCCAGCAGCTCCGCGAAAACCTGGAGCACCATATATTTT; CDR3 protein: CASSSAKTWSTIYF
V gene: TRBV5-1; clone size: once; J gene: TRBJ1-5; D gene: TRBD1; CDR3 DNA: TGCGCCAGCAGCTTGGAGACAGGGAATCAGCCCCAGCATTTT; CDR3 protein: CASSLETGNQPQHF
V gene: TRBV7-9; clone size: .; J gene: TRBJ2-2; D gene: TRBD1; CDR3 DNA: TGTGCCAGCAGCTTAGGGGGACAGCCCTCCCTGTTTTTT; CDR3 protein: CASSLGGQPSLFF
V gene: TRBV6-6; clone size: .; J gene: TRBJ2-3; D gene: TRBD2; CDR3 DNA: TGTGCCAGCAGTTCTCCTAGCGGGGGTATGACAGATACGCAGTATTTT; CDR3 protein: CASSSPSGGMTDTQYF
V gene: TRBV3-1/TRBV3-2; clone size: .; J gene: TRBJ2-3; D gene: TRBD1; CDR3 DNA: TGTGCCAGCAGCCCCAGGACCGGACAGGGGGGAGGTACGCAGTATTTT; CDR3 protein: CASSPRTGQGGGTQYF
V gene: TRBV3-1/TRBV3-2; clone size: .; J gene: TRBJ1-2; D gene: TRBD1; CDR3 DNA: TGTGCCAGCAGCCAAGCCGGGACAGCGGCCTATGGCTACACCTTC; CDR3 protein: CASSQAGTAAYGYTF
V gene: TRBV4-1; clone size: .; J gene: TRBJ1-2; D gene: TRBD1; CDR3 DNA: TGCGCCAGCAGCCCGGGACAGGGTCATGGCTACACCTTC; CDR3 protein: CASSPGQGHGYTF
V gene: TRBV18; clone size: .; J gene: TRBJ2-1; D gene: TRBD2; CDR3 DNA: TGTGCCAGCTCACCGCCCGGGACTAGCTACTCCAATGAGCAGTTCTTC; CDR3 protein: CASSPPGTSYSNEQFF
V gene: TRBV9; clone size: .; J gene: TRBJ1-1; D gene: TRBD1; CDR3 DNA: TGTGCCAGCAGCGTGGGGAACTACAGGGGCACTGAAGCTTTCTTT; CDR3 protein: CASSVGNYRGTEAFF
V gene: TRBV6-2/TRBV6-3; clone size: once; J gene: TRBJ2-1; D gene: .; CDR3 DNA: TGTGCCAGCAGTTACTCGATCACAGGGAGTAGCACTGAGCAGTTCTTC; CDR3 protein: CASSYSITGSSTEQFF
V gene: TRBV19; clone size: .; J gene: TRBJ1-5; D gene: TRBD1; CDR3 DNA: TGTGCCGGCTCCGGGACAGGCCCTCCGGGGCCCCAGCATTTT; CDR3 protein: CAGSGTGPPGPQHF
V gene: TRBV15; clone size: .; J gene: TRBJ1-6; D gene: .; CDR3 DNA: TGTGCCACCAGCGGGGGACACCTTGGGTCCTATAATTCACCCCTCCACTTT; CDR3 protein: CATSGGHLGSYNSPLHF
V gene: TRBV11-2; clone size: .; J gene: TRBJ1-2; D gene: TRBD1; CDR3 DNA: TGTGCCAGCAGCGGTGGGACAGCACCTAACTATGGCTACACCTTC; CDR3 protein: CASSGGTAPNYGYTF
V gene: TRBV7-9; clone size: .; J gene: TRBJ1-4; D gene: TRBD1; CDR3 DNA: TGTGCCAGCAGACAACAGGGGACTAATGAAAAACTGTTTTTT; CDR3 protein: CASRQQGTNEKLFF
V gene: TRBV15; clone size: .; J gene: TRBJ2-3; D gene: .; CDR3 DNA: TGTGCCACCAGCAGAGACCGGGGGACAGATACGCAGTATTTT; CDR3 protein: CATSRDRGTDTQYF
V gene: TRBV13; clone size: .; J gene: TRBJ1-2; D gene: TRBD1; CDR3 DNA: TGTGCCAGCAGCCCCGGGACAGGGGTTAACTATGGCTACACCTTC; CDR3 protein: CASSPGTGVNYGYTF
V gene: TRBV25-1; clone size: .; J gene: TRBJ2-1; D gene: TRBD2; CDR3 DNA: TGTGCCAGCAGTGATAGAGAGACTAGCGGCCTCTACAATGAGCAGTTCTTC; CDR3 protein: CASSDRETSGLYNEQFF
V gene: TRBV4-1; clone size: .; J gene: TRBJ1-4; D gene: .; CDR3 DNA: TGCGCCAGCAGCCAACTTGTGATGGCCCGGAGAAAGGCTAATGAAAAACTGTTTTTT; CDR3 protein: CASSQLVMARRKANEKLFF